This entry concerns a single TCR beta chain. Its specificity is not known. This entry belongs to a study of T cell responses to AZD1222 COVID-19 vaccine. TCRdb's copy holds only in-frame clones and misses some; the assay was immunoSEQ multiplex PCR. The sample records tens of thousands of clones, approximately 80% being singletons. V lost 3 bases and J lost 10; bases outside the gene matches: 6. The CDR3 has 13 residues. Looked up from germline, CDR1 is MNHEY and CDR2 is SMNVEV (reference sequence). Study-wide findings and caveats: Among AZD1222 vaccinees, only 5 or 6 were seropositive at baseline.

This TCR derives from an adult who received the AZD1222 COVID-19 vaccine. This specimen consisted of peripheral blood, obtained 28 days after the second AZD1222 dose. V gene TRBV27 combines with J gene TRBJ2-1; 7 bases agree with TRBD2. CDR3 nucleotide sequence: TGTGCCAGCAGTTTGAACGGGGGGTTCGAGCAGTTCTTC. This translates into CASSLNGGFEQFF.